Presented here are 15 T cell receptor beta chains from one specimen sequenced in a study of response to subunit inactivated influenza vaccine (dated by TCRdb to the late 2010s). To prepare the library, RT-PCR was applied. Sequencer: Illumina HiSeq 2500. In-frame beta chains were kept once TCRdb had trimmed the public reads at Q25 with fastp and called clones with MiXCR. Identical CDR3 protein sequences are pooled into one entry, listed with their most common genes and DNA. This sample lists 300,000 to 350,000 distinct CDR3 sequences; 22% were detected once. The ten largest clones take up 10% of the sample. The specimen was PBMCs from blood, collected about 20 months after vaccination. The source is a man aged 50 to 69 who received an inactivated influenza vaccine. Donor details come from another sample of the same person, matched by shared clones.

The sample holds a few counts of this clonotype. The J gene is TRBJ1-1, the V gene TRBV9; D not resolved. Trimming removed 3 bases at V and 6 bases at J, with 12 bases between. The germline gives CDR1 SGDLS, CDR2 YYNGEE. The CDR3 sequence is 13 residues long. CDR3 nucleotide sequence: TGTGCCAGCAGCGCCCGTTTTGCTTCTGAAGCTTTCTTT. Protein sequence: CASSARFASEAFF.

CDR3: CSARDRQAAGEKLFF. The CDR3 DNA sequence: TGCAGTGCTAGAGATAGACAGGCCGCTGGTGAAAAACTGTTTTTT. The chain is built from TRBV20-1 and TRBJ1-4, with a possible D match to TRBD1 (6 bases). This CDR3 has 15 amino acids. Germline loops: CDR1 DFQATT, CDR2 SNEGSKA (reference sequence). V lost 0 bases and J 7 bases, leaving 15 bases between the germline ends.

This clonotype was seen ten or more times. The chain has TRBV12-3 or TRBV12-4 and TRBJ1-5; TRBD1 might be the D (5 bases). The ends were cut back, 3 bases at V and 2 bases at J, with 11 bases in the middle. The CDR3 is 15 amino acids. CDR3 coding DNA: TGTGCCAGCAGTTTCATCGGGGGGGGCAATCAGCCCCAGCATTTT. Translated, it gives CASSFIGGGNQPQHF.

This clonotype was observed a few times. The V call is TRBV11-3, the J call TRBJ1-1, with D possibly being TRBD1 (5 bases). This CDR3 has 15 amino acids. With 4 bases removed from V and 1 base from J, the gap between germline ends came to 13 bases. CDR1 and CDR2 (germline): SGHNT, YENEEA. The chain's CDR3 is CASSSGPGRNTEAFF. CDR3 DNA sequence: TGTGCCAGCAGCTCGGGCCCAGGGAGGAACACTGAAGCTTTCTTT.

The sample holds many counts of this clonotype. The chain is built from TRBV5-1 and TRBJ1-1; possibly TRBD1 for D (5 bases). The CDR3 is made up of 15 amino acids. In germline, CDR1 is SGHRS, CDR2 YFSETQ. V was trimmed by 2 bases and J by 6 bases, leaving 17 bases between them. Here the CDR3 reads CASSFHPVDRPEAFF. The CDR3 DNA reads TGCGCCAGCAGCTTTCATCCGGTCGACAGACCTGAAGCTTTCTTT. The variable domain in full, with the rest retrieved from reference TRBV5-1 and TRBJ1-1, is KAGVTQTPRYLIKTRGQQVTLSCSPISGHRSVSWYQQTPGQGLQFLFEYFSETQRNKGNFPGRFSGRQFSNSRSEMNVSTLELGDSALYLCASSFHPVDRPEAFFGQGTRLTVV.

This clonotype was picked up a small number of times. This rearrangement joins TRBV19 to TRBJ2-1; TRBD2 agrees at 12 bases. V was clipped by 6 bases and J by 0 bases; unmatched bases: 6. Germline values: CDR1 LNHDA, CDR2 SQIVND (reference sequence). The length of the CDR3 is 17 residues. CDR3 in amino acids: CASSRLAGGSSYNEQFF. CDR3 nucleotide sequence: TGTGCCAGTAGCCGTCTAGCGGGGGGGAGCTCCTACAATGAGCAGTTCTTC. Full variable domain (rest looked up from reference TRBV19 and TRBJ2-1): DGGITQSPKYLFRKEGQNVTLSCEQNLNHDAMYWYRQDPGQGLRLIYYSQIVNDFQKGDIAEGYSVSREKKESFPLTVTSAQKNPTAFYLCASSRLAGGSSYNEQFFGPGTRLTVL.

Worth noting for this clonotype: An end of the junction differs from the germline gene, which may be a read error. The rearrangement joins TRBV28 to TRBJ1-3, with no clear D. Germline CDR1 and CDR2: MDHEN and SYDVKM. This CDR3 contains 11 residues. The CDR3 nucleotides are TGTGCCAGCAGTTTAGCGACCGACGAGGAGTTT. It translates to CASSLATDEEF.

The V and J genes are TRBV15 and TRBJ2-5; 9 nucleotides match TRBD2. The CDR3 sequence is 15 residues long. Germline lookup yields CDR1 LNHNV and CDR2 YYDKDF (reference sequence). The ends lost 4 bases at V and 5 bases at J; junction bases unmatched: 8. CDR3 residues: CATSIRGGAGETQYF. The CDR3 DNA reads as TGTGCCACCAGCATCCGCGGGGGGGCCGGGGAGACCCAGTACTTC.

A note on this clonotype: A clone one base away is much larger, so this may be a read error. The chain uses TRBV7-2 and TRBJ1-1; a weak D match, TRBD1 (6 bases). CDR1 and CDR2 (germline): SGHTA, FQGNSA. The CDR3 runs to 15 residues. The DNA for the CDR3 is TGTCCCAGCAGCTTAGGGGGAGGGACGAACACTGAAGCTTTCTTT. Protein product: CPSSLGGGTNTEAFF. Drawing the rest from reference TRBV7-2 and TRBJ1-1, the complete variable domain is GAGVSQSPSNKVTEKGKDVELRCDPISGHTALYWYRQSLGQGLEFLIYFQGNSAPDKSGLPSDRFSAERTGGSVSTLTIQRTQQEDSAVYLCPSSLGGGTNTEAFFGQGTRLTVV.

The gene calls are TRBV7-9 and TRBJ1-2; D not certain. Between the trimmed V and J ends, which lost 5 bases and 4 bases, there was a span of 17 bases. The CDR3 covers 15 residues. The germline V gene encodes CDR1 SEHNR and CDR2 FQNEAQ (reference sequence). CDR3 nucleotide sequence: TGTGCCAGCAGCCCCAGTGGAGGTACCCTCTATGGCTACACCTTC. Translated: CASSPSGGTLYGYTF. Full variable domain (rest looked up from reference TRBV7-9 and TRBJ1-2): DTGVSQNPRHKITKRGQNVTFRCDPISEHNRLYWYRQTLGQGPEFLTYFQNEAQLEKSRLLSDRFSAERPKGSFSTLEIQRTEQGDSAMYLCASSPSGGTLYGYTFGSGTRLTVV.

This clonotype has only a few counts. The chain recombines TRBV4-3 with TRBJ2-1, with 9 bases that match TRBD1. V was pared by 0 bases and J by 6 bases, with 18 bases of the junction left unmatched. CDR1 and CDR2 from the germline V gene are LGHNA and YSLEER. The length of the CDR3 is 20 residues. This CDR3 is CASSQEWDRVGLTYRNEQFF. The CDR3 nucleotides read TGCGCCAGCAGCCAAGAGTGGGACAGGGTCGGACTCACGTATCGCAATGAGCAGTTCTTC.

This chain joins TRBV5-1 and TRBJ2-5; the D is unclear. The germline V gene encodes CDR1 SGHRS and CDR2 YFSETQ. CDR3 size: 16 residues. V was trimmed by 4 bases and J by 2 bases, leaving 18 bases between them. For the CDR3, the DNA is TGCGCCAGCAGCCTAACAGCGTTTCCCCGACAAGAGACCCAGTACTTC. Translating it yields CASSLTAFPRQETQYF.

This clonotype was seen at least ten times. This chain joins TRBV29-1 and TRBJ1-2, with TRBD1 matching over 8 bases. Germline V lookup: CDR1 SQVTM, CDR2 ANQGSEA. The CDR3 is 12 amino acids. Trimming at V came to 7 bases and at J to 8 bases, leaving 9 bases not matched to a gene. DNA of the CDR3: TGCAGCGCGATGGGACAGGTGGAAGGCTACACCTTC. It codes for CSAMGQVEGYTF.

The rearrangement links TRBV2 to TRBJ1-6; a possible D gene is TRBD1 (5 bases). Trimming removed 8 bases at V and 6 bases at J, with 23 bases between. Germline assignment: CDR1 SNHLY and CDR2 FYNNEI. This CDR3 comprises 17 residues. For the CDR3, the DNA is TGTGCCAGCGGCTCCCCCCCGGGGACTCCTACTAATTCACCCCTCCACTTT. The encoded protein is CASGSPPGTPTNSPLHF.

This clonotype was counted only a few times. CDR3 sequence: CSVAQGRNGYTF. The CDR3 DNA follows: TGCAGCGTTGCACAGGGCAGGAATGGCTACACCTTC. The rearrangement uses TRBV29-1 and TRBJ1-2, with D possibly being TRBD1 (6 bases). Germline V gene data show CDR1 as SQVTM and CDR2 as ANQGSEA. The CDR3 sequence is 12 residues long. With 4 bases removed from V and 6 bases from J, the gap between germline ends came to 12 bases.